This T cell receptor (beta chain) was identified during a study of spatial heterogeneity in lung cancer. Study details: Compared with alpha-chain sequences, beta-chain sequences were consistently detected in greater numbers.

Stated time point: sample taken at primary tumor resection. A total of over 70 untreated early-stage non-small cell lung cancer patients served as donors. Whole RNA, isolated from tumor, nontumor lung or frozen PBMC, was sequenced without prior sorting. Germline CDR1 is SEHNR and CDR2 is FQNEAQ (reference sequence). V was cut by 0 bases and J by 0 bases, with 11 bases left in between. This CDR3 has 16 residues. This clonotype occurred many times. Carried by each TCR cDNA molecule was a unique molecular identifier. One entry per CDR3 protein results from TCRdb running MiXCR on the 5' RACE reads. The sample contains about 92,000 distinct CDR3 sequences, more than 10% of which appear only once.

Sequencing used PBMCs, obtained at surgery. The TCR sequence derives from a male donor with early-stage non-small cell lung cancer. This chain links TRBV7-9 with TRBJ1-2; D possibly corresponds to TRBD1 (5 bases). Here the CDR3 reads CASSLAGGSSNYGYTF. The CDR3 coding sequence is TGTGCCAGCAGCTTAGCCGGGGGTAGTTCTAACTATGGCTACACCTTC.